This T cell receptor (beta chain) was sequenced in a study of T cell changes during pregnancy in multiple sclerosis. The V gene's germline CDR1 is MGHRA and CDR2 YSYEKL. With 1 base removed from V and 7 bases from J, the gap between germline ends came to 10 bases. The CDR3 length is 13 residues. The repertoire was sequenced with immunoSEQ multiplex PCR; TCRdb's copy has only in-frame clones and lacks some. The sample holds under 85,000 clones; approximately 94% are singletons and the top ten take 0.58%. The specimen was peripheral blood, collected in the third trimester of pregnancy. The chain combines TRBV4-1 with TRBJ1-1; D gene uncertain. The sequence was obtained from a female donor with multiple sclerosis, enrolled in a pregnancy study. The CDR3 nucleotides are TGCGCCAGCAGCCAAGGCGGAGATTTTGAAGCTTTCTTT. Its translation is CASSQGGDFEAFF.